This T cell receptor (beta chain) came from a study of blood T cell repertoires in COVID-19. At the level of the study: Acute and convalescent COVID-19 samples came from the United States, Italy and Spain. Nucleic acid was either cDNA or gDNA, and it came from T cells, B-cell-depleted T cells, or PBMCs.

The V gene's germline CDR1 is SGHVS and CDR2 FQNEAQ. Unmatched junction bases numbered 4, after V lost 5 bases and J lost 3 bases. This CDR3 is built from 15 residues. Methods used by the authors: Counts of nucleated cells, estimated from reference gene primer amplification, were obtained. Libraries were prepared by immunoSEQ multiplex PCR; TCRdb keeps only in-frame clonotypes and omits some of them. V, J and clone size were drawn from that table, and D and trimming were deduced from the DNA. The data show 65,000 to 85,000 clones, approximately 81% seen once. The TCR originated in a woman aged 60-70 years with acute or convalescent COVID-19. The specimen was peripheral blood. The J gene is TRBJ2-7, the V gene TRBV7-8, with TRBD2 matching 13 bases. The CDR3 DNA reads TGTGCCAGCAGCGGGGGACTAGCGGGGAGCTACGAGCAGTACTTC. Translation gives CASSGGLAGSYEQYF.